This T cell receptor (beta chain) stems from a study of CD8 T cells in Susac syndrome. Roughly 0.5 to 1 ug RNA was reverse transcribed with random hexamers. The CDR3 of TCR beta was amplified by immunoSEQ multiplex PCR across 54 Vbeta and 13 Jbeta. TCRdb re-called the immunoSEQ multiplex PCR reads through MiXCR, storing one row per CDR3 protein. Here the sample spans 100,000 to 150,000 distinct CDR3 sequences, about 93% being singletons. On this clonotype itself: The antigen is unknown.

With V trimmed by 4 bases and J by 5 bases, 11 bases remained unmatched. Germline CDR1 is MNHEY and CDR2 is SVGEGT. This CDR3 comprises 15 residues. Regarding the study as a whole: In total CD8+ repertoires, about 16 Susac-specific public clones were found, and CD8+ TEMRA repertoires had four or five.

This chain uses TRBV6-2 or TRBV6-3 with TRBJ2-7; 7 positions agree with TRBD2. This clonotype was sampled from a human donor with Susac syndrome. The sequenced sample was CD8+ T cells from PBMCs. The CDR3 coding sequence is TGTGCCAGCAGTTTCCCTACCGGGCTAGCGGACGAGCAGTACTTC. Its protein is CASSFPTGLADEQYF.